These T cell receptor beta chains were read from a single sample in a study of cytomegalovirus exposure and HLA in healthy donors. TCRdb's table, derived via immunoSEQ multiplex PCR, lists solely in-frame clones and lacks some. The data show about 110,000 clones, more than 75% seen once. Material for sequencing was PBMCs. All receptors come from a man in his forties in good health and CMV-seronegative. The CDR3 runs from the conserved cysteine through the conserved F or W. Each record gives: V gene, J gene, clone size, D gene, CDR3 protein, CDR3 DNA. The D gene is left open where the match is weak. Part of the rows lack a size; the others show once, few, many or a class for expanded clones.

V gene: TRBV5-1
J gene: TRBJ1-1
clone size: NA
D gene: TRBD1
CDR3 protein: CASSLFTGGNTEAFF
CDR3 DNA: TGCGCCAGCAGCTTATTCACAGGGGGTAACACTGAAGCTTTCTTT

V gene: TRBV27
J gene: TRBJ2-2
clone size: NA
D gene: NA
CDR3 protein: CASSWSATSGTGELFF
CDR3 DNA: TGTGCCAGCAGTTGGAGCGCCACGTCGGGCACCGGGGAGCTGTTTTTT

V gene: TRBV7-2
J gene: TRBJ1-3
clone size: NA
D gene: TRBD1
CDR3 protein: CASSLRGIGDSGNTIYF
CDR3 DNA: TGTGCCAGCAGCTTAAGGGGCATTGGGGACAGTGGAAACACCATATATTTT

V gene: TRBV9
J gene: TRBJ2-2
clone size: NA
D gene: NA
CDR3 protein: CASSVAVSNTGELFF
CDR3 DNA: TGTGCCAGCAGCGTAGCTGTTTCGAACACCGGGGAGCTGTTTTTT

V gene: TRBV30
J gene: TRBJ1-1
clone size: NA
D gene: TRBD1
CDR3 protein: CASRPGQGFSEAFF
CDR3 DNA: TGTGCCTCACGTCCGGGACAGGGTTTTTCTGAAGCTTTCTTT

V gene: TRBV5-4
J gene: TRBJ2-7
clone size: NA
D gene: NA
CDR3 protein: CASSLAGGAPPYEQYF
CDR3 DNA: TGTGCCAGCAGCTTGGCTGGCGGGGCCCCGCCCTACGAGCAGTACTTC

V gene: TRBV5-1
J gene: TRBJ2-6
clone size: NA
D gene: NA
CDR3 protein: CASSPVGQSSGANVLTF
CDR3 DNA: TGCGCCAGCAGCCCGGTAGGACAGAGCTCTGGGGCCAACGTCCTGACTTTC

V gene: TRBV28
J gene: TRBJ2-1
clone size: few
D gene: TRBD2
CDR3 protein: CASFSGTSGGASYNEQFF
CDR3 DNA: TGTGCCAGCTTCTCCGGGACTAGCGGGGGGGCCTCCTACAATGAGCAGTTCTTC

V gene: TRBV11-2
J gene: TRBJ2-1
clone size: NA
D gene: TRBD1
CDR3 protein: CASSPPRQGTKGEQFF
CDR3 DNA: TGTGCCAGCAGCCCCCCCCGACAGGGTACGAAGGGTGAGCAGTTCTTC

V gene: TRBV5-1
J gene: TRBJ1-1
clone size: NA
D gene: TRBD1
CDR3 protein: CASRPFDRGNTEAFF
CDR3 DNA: TGCGCCAGCAGGCCATTCGACAGGGGGAACACTGAAGCTTTCTTT

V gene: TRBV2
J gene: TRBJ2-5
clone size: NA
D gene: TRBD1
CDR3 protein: CASRGQGYQETQYF
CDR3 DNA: TGTGCCAGCCGGGGACAGGGGTACCAAGAGACCCAGTACTTC

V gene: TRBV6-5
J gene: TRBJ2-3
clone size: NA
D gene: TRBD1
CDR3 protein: CASSPYGQGADTQYF
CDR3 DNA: TGTGCCAGCAGTCCCTACGGACAGGGCGCAGATACGCAGTATTTT

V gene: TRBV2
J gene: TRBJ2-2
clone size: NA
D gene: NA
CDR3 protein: CASSVQALNTGELFF
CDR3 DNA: TGTGCCAGCAGTGTTCAGGCGCTAAACACCGGGGAGCTGTTTTTT

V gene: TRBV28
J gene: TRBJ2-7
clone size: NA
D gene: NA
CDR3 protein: CASRPSGYYEQYF
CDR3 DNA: TGTGCCAGCAGACCAAGCGGGTATTACGAGCAGTACTTC

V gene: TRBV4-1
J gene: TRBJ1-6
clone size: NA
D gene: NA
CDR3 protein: CASSQDRGGANSYNSPLHF
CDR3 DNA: TGCGCCAGCAGCCAAGATAGAGGTGGGGCAAACTCCTATAATTCACCCCTCCACTTT

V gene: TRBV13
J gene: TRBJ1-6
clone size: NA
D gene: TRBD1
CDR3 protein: CASSSRDRGKNSPLHF
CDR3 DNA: TGTGCCAGCAGCTCCCGGGACAGGGGTAAGAATTCACCCCTCCACTTT

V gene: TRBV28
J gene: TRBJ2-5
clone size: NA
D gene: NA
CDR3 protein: CASSFDSPAPGQETQYF
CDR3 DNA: TGTGCCAGCAGTTTCGATAGTCCCGCTCCGGGGCAAGAGACCCAGTACTTC

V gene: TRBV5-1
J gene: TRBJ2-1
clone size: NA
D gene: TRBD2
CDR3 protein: CASSKASGGHNEQFF
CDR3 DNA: TGCGCCAGCAGCAAGGCTAGCGGGGGGCACAATGAGCAGTTCTTC

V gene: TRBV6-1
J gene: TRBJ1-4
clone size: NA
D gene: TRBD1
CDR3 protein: CASSTGGAGEKLFF
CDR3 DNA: TGTGCCAGCAGTACAGGGGGCGCGGGTGAAAAACTGTTTTTT

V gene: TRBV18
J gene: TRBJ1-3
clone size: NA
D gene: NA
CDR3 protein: CASSPGSRNSGNTIYF
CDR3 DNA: TGTGCCAGCTCACCGGGCTCAAGGAACTCTGGAAACACCATATATTTT

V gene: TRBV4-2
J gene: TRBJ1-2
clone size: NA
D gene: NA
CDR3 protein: CASSEDGENYGYTF
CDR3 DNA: TGTGCCAGCAGTGAGGACGGGGAAAACTATGGCTACACCTTC

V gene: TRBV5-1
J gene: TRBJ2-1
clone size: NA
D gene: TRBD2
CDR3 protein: CATTGTSGPNEQFF
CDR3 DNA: TGCGCCACGACCGGGACTAGCGGACCGAATGAGCAGTTCTTC